The present T cell receptor beta chain was sequenced within a study of T cells in Graves' hyperthyroidism and ophthalmopathy. The study, taken as a whole, reports: Model output signaled ophthalmopathy a median 6.5 months ahead of onset. Most expanded thyroid clonotypes above 0.001 also appeared in blood. Through a model of 13 V-J features, ophthalmopathy was separated from stable hyperthyroidism.

Regions amplified from RNA transcripts were the TCR beta CDR3 regions. A set of HTBI primers served as the primers for a first-round RT-PCR of the TCR CDR3. TCRdb analysed the multiplex PCR reads with MiXCR anew, one entry per CDR3 protein. The sample lists 500,000 to 800,000 distinct CDR3 sequences, 45% seen once, with less than 9.5% in the top ten. Diagnoses rested on clinical symptoms, serum thyroxine and TRAb, thyroid ultrasound and orbital computed tomography. Germline CDR1 and CDR2: MNHNY and SVGAGI (reference sequence). V trimming: 4 bases; J trimming: 2 bases; junction bases outside the gene matches: 7. The CDR3 consists of 15 residues. A remark on this clonotype: Its target is unknown.

The chain joins TRBV6-6 to TRBJ2-5; 7 nucleotides align to TRBD2. Specimen: peripheral blood or thyroid tissue (not recorded which). The receptor's source is an adult man with Graves' disease, either hyperthyroidism or ophthalmopathy (not recorded which). CDR3 region: CASSSRPGGQETQYF. The CDR3 DNA is TGTGCCAGCAGTTCCCGCCCGGGGGGACAAGAGACCCAGTACTTC.